This T cell receptor (beta chain) was retrieved from a study of blood T cell repertoires in COVID-19. Study summary: Nucleic acid was either cDNA or gDNA, and it came from T cells, B-cell-depleted T cells, or PBMCs.

The V gene end was trimmed by 2 bases and the J gene end by 7 bases; junction bases not matched to a gene: 6. Germline-derived CDR1 and CDR2 are GTSNPN and SVGIG (reference sequence). The CDR3 totals 14 residues. This clone appeared a few times. Other DNA sequences in the same sample also yield this CDR3. Patients from Seattle were sampled longitudinally, starting during active infection. The assay was immunoSEQ multiplex PCR, and TCRdb's table has in-frame clones only and misses some. The data hold 200,000 to 300,000 clones, with approximately 86% observed a single time. The chain combines TRBV30 with TRBJ2-7; 12 positions agree with TRBD2. The sample comprised peripheral blood. The TCR sequence derives from a woman between 55 and 75 years old with COVID-19, enrolled during active disease. This CDR3 reads CAWSPGLAGVEQYF. The CDR3 DNA reads as TGTGCCTGGAGTCCGGGACTAGCGGGTGTAGAGCAGTACTTC.